This TCR beta chain was recovered during a study of blood T cell repertoires in COVID-19. Whole-study context: The origin of the acute and convalescent COVID-19 samples was the United States, Italy and Spain.

The CDR3 loop spans 12 amino acids. The V and J ends lost 5 bases and 4 bases respectively, with 8 bases between them. The germline CDR1 and CDR2 sequences are SGHTA and FQGNSA. In the authors' workflow: Quantification of nucleated cells was approximated via reference gene primer amplification. Generated by immunoSEQ multiplex PCR, the TCRdb table keeps only in-frame clones and is missing some. V, J and clone size are those of that table, while D and trimming were read from the DNA. The data hold about 74,000 clones, with 84% observed a single time. The count of this clone is one. The receptor's source is a man between 65 and 85 years old with acute or convalescent COVID-19. The gene calls are TRBV7-2 and TRBJ2-5; D remains ambiguous. Sequenced material: peripheral blood. The CDR3 DNA reads as TGTGCCAGCAGCCCTTTCAGAGAGACCCAGTACTTC. Encoded protein: CASSPFRETQYF.